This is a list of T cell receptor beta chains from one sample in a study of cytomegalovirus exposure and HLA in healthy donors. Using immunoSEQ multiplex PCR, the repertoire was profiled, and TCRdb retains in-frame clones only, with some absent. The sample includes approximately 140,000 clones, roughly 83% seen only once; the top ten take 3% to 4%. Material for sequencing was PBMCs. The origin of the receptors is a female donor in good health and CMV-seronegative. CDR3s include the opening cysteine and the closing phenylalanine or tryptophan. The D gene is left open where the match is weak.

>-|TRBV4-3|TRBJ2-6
CASSQDFFSSGANVLTF
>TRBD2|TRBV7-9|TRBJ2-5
CASSLIGGGETQYF
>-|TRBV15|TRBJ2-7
CATSRVRTGAYEQYF
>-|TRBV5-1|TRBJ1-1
CASSWGHMNTEAFF
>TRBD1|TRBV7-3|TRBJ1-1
CASSKDGQANTEAFF
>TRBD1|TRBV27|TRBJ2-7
CASSLGQGAYEQYF
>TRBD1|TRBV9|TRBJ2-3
CASSPWTGGSTDTQYF
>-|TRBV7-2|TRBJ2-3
CASSPGHTTDTQYF
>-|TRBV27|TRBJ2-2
CASSFQGISDTGELFF
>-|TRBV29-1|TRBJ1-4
CSVGTIGVGNEKLFF
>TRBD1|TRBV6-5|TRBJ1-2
CASRAPGQGARGYTF
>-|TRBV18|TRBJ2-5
CASSSEAENSQETQYF
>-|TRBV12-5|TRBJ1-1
CASGPRLNTEAFF
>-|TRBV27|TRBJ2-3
CASSRGGARGTDTQYF
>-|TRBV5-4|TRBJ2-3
CASSPEADTQYF
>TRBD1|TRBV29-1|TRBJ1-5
CSVAEGAGNQPQHF
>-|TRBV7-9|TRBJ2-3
CASSRLLIADTQYF
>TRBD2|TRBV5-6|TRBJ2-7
CASSLRGGDREQYF
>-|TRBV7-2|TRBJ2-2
CASSFYRRPGSRNTGELFF
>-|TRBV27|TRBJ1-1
CASSLNRQQYNTEAFF
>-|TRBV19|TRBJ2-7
CASSQGRSSYEQYF
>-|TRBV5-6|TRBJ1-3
CASSLLAVSSGNTIYF
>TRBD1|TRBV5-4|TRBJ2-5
CASSPDRGRVGMQETQYF
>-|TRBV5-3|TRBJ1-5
CARSLGQAVQPQHF
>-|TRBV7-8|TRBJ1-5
CASSFAGPQPQHF
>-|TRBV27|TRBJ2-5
CASSLDSQETQYF
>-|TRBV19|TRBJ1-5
CASSMILPGGNQPQHF
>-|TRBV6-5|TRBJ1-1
CASSYAGARTEAFF
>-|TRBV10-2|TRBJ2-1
CATTRRGGTYNEQFF
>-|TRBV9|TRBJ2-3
CASSGGPSGPRDTQYF
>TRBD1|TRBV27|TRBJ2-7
CASSLGTGGEQYF
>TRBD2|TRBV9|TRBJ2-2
CASSEGLAGGVTGELFF
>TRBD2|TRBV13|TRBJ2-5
CASSLRTSGTETQYF
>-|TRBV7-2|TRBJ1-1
CASSASQWNTEAFF
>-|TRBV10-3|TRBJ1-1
CAISESGFRRAEAFF
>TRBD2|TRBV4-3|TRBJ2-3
CASSQEGRGGTDTQYF
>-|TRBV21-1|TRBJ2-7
CASTHAGGPIPITYEQYF
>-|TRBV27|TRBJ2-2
CASSPPHRRNTGELFF
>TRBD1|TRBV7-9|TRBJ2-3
CASSDLTGGADTQYF
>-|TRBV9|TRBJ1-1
CASSAGEGGGNTEAFF
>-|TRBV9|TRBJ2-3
CASSVGGLFSGPTYTDTQYF
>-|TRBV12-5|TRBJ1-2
CASGLASFGYTF
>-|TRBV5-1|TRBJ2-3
CASSSGQTITDTQYF
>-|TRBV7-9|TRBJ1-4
CASSLRSAAANEKLFF
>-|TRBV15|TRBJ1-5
CATSRSNSNQPQHF
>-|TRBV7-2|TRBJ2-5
CASSPIVEETQYF
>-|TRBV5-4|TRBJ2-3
CASSLQGGTDTQYF
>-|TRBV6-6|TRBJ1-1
CASTPGYRFTNTEAFF
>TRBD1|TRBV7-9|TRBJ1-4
CASSLRGGASLEKLFF
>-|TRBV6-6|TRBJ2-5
CASRGRPGPGEETQYF
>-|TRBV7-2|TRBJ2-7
CASSLVPQGYEQYF
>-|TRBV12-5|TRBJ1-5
CASGFQGNQPQHF
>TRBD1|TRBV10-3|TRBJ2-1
CAISEAQTGGNEQFF
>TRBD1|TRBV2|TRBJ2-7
CASGPGQGYEQYF
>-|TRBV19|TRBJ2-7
CASSIDPGSYEQYF
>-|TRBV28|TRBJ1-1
CAISTENTEAFF
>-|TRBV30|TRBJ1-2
CAWSPQGRDGYTF
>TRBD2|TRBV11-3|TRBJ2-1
CASSRTSGSSGEQFF